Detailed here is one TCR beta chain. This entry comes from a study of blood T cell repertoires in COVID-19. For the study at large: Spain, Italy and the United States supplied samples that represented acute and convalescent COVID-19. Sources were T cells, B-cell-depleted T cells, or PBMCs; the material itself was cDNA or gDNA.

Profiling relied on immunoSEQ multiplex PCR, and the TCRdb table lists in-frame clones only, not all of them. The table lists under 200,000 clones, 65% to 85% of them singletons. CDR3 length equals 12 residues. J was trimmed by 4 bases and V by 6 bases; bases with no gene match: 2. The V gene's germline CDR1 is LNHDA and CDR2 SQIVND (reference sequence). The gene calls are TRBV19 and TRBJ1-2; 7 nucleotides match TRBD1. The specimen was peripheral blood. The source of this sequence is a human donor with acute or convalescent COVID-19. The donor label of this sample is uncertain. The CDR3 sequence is CASSGDSYGYTF. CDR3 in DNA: TGTGCCAGTAGCGGGGACAGCTATGGCTACACCTTC.